Sequencing of this T cell receptor (beta chain) was carried out in a study of a mutant IDH1 vaccine in newly diagnosed glioma. Time point denoted: baseline, week 1 (first vaccination visit). Treatment specified: pre-vaccination baseline after standard-of-care therapy. The table came from immunoSEQ multiplex PCR; TCRdb's copy has only in-frame clones and leaves some out. The data show about 68,000 clones, with 79% seen just once and 7% to 10% held by the top ten. The clonotype originates from a man between 50 and 59 years old with glioma. This specimen was PBMCs, taken from a glioma patient treated with radiotherapy, temozolomide or both.

The CDR3: CSAYTSQETQYF. CDR3 nucleotides: TGCAGCGCTTACACCTCCCAGGAGACCCAGTACTTC. The chain has TRBV29-1 and TRBJ2-5; D not certain. Germline loops: CDR1 SQVTM, CDR2 ANQGSEA. V lost 7 bases, J lost 5 bases, and 14 bases lay in between. CDR3 length: 12 amino acids.